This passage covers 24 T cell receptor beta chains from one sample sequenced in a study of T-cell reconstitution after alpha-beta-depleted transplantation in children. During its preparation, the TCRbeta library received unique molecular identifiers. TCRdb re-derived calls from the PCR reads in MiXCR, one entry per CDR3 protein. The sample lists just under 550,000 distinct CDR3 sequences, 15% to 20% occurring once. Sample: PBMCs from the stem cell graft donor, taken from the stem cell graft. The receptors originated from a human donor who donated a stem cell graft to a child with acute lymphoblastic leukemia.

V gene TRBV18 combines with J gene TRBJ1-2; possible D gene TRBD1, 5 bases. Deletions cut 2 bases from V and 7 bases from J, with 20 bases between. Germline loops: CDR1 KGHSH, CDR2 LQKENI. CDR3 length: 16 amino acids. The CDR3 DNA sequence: TGTGCCAGCTCACCATCTCCAGACAGTCCGGTCTTTGGCTACACCTTC. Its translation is CASSPSPDSPVFGYTF. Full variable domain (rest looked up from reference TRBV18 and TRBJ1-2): NAGVMQNPRHLVRRRGQEARLRCSPMKGHSHVYWYRQLPEEGLKFMVYLQKENIIDESGMPKERFSAEFPKEGPSILRIQQVVRGDSAAYFCASSPSPDSPVFGYTFGSGTRLTVV.

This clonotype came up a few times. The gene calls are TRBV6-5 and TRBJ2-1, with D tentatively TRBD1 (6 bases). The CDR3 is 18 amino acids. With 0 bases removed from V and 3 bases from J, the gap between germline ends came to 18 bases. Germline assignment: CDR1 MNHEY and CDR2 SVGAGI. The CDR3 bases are TGTGCCAGCAGTTACTCGAGGACACAGGGCCATATCTACAATGAGCAGTTCTTC. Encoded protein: CASSYSRTQGHIYNEQFF.

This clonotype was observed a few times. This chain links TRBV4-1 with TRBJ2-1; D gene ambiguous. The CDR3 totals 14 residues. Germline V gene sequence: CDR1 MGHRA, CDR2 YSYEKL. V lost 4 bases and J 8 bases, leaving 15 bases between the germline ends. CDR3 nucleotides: TGCGCCAGCAGCCGACTCATTATGGGCGATGAGCAGTTCTTC. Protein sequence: CASSRLIMGDEQFF.

CDR3 coding DNA: TGTGCCATCAAGGGGTTGAACCAAGAGACCCAGTACTTC. Translating gives CAIKGLNQETQYF. The chain couples TRBV10-3 to TRBJ2-5, with D possibly TRBD1 on 5 matching bases. The length of the CDR3 is 13 residues. V was clipped by 7 bases and J by 0 bases, with 9 bases between them. Germline assignment: CDR1 ENHRY and CDR2 SYGVKD.

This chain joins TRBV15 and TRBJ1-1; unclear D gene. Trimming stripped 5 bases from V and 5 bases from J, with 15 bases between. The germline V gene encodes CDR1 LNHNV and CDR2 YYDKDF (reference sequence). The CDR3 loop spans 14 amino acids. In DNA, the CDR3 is TGTGCCACCAGCCGGATCGATCTCGGGACTGAAGCTTTCTTT. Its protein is CATSRIDLGTEAFF.

The CDR3 sequence: CASSLERYVYQPQHF. CDR3 bases: TGCGCCAGCAGTCTGGAGCGCTATGTGTATCAGCCCCAGCATTTT. This chain uses TRBV10-2 with TRBJ1-5; D gene uncertain. The CDR3 contains 15 residues. V shed 5 bases and J shed 5 bases, with 16 bases lying between them. The V gene's germline CDR1 is WSHSY and CDR2 SAAADI.

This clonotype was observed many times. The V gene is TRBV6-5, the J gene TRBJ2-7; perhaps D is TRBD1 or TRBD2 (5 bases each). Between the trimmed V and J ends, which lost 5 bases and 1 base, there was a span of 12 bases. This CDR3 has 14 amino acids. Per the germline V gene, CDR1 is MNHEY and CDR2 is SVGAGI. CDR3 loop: CASSMRGESYEQYF. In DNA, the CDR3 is TGTGCCAGCAGTATGAGGGGCGAGTCCTACGAGCAGTACTTC.

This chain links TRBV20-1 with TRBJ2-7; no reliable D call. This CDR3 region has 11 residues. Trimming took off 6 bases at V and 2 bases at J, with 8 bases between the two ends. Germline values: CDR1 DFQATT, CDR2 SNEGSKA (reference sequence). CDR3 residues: CSAGQPYEQYF. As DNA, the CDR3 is TGCAGTGCGGGCCAACCCTACGAGCAGTACTTC.

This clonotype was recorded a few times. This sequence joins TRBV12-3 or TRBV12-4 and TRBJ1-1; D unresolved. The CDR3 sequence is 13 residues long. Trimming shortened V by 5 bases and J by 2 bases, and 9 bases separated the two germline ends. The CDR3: CASSEPLNTEAFF. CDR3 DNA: TGTGCCAGCAGTGAACCTCTAAACACTGAAGCTTTCTTT.

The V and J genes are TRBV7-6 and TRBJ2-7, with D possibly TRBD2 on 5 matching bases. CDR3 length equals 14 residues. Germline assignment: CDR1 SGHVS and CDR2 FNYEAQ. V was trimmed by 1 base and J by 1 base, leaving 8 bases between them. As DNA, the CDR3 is TGTGCCAGCAGCTTAGGGAGAGGGTCCTACGAGCAGTACTTC. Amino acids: CASSLGRGSYEQYF.

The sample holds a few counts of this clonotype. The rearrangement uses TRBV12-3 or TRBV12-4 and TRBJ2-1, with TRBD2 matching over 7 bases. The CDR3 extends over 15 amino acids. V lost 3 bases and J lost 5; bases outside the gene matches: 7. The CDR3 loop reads CASSFLAEVNNEQFF. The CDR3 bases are TGTGCCAGCAGTTTCCTAGCGGAGGTGAACAATGAGCAGTTCTTC.

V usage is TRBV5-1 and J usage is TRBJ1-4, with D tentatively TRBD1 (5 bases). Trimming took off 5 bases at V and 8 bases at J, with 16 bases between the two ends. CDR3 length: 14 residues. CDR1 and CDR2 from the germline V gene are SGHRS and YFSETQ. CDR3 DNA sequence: TGCGCCAGCAGTTATAATCAGGGTGAAGAAAAACTGTTTTTT. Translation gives CASSYNQGEEKLFF.

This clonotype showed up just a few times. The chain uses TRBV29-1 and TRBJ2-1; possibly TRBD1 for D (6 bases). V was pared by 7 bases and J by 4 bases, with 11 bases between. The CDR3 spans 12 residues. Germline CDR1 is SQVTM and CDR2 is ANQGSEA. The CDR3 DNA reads TGCAGCGGACAGGACGGTTACAATGAGCAGTTCTTC. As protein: CSGQDGYNEQFF.

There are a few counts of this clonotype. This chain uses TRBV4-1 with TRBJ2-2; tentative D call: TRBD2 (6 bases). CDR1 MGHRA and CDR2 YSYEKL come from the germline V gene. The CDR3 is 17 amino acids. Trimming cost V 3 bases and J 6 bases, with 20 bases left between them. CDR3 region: CASSHSPGAWVSGELFF. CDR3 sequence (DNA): TGCGCCAGCAGCCATTCACCGGGAGCTTGGGTCTCCGGGGAGCTGTTTTTT.

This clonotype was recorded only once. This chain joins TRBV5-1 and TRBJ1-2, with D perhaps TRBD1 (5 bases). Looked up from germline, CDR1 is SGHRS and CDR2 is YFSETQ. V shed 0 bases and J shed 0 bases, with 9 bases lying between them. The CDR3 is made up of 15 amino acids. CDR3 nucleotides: TGCGCCAGCAGCTTGGTGCTGGGGGCTAACTATGGCTACACCTTC. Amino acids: CASSLVLGANYGYTF. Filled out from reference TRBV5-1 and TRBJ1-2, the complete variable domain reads KAGVTQTPRYLIKTRGQQVTLSCSPISGHRSVSWYQQTPGQGLQFLFEYFSETQRNKGNFPGRFSGRQFSNSRSEMNVSTLELGDSALYLCASSLVLGANYGYTFGSGTRLTVV.

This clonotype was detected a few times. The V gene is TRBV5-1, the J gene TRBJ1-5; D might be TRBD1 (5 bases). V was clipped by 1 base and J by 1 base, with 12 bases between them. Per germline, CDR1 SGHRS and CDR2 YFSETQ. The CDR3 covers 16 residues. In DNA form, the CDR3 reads TGCGCCAGCAGCTTGATAGCAGGGCCCAGCAATCAGCCCCAGCATTTT. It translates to CASSLIAGPSNQPQHF.

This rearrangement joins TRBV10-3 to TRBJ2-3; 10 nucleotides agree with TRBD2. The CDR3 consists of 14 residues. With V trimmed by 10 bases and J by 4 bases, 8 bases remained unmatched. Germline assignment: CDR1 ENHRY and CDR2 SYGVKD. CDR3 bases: TGTGCCACCTGGACTAGCGGAGCATCAGATACGCAGTATTTT. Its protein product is CATWTSGASDTQYF.

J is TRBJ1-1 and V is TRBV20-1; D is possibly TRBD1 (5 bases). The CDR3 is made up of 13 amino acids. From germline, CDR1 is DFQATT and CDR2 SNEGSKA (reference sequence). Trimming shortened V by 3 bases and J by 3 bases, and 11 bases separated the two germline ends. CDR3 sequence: CSASGGRDTEAFF. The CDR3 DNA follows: TGCAGTGCTAGCGGGGGTAGGGACACTGAAGCTTTCTTT.

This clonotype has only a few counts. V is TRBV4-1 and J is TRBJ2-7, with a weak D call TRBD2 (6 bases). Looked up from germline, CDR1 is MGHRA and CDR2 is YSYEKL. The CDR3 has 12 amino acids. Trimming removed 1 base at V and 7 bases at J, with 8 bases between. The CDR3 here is CASSQVRGEQYF. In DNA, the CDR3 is TGCGCCAGCAGCCAAGTCCGGGGGGAGCAGTACTTC.

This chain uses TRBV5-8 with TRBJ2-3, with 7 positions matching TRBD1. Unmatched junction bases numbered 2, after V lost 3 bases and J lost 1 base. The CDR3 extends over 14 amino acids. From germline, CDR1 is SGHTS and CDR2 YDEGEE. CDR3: CASSYGTGTDTQYF. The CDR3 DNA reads TGTGCCAGCAGCTACGGGACAGGCACAGATACGCAGTATTTT.

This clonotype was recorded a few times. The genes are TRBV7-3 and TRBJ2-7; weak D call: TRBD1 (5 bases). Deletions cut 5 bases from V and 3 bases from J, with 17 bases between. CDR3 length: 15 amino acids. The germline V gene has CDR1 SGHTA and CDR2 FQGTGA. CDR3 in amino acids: CASSLYLGHDYEQYF. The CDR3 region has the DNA TGTGCCAGCAGCCTCTACCTAGGACACGACTACGAGCAGTACTTC.

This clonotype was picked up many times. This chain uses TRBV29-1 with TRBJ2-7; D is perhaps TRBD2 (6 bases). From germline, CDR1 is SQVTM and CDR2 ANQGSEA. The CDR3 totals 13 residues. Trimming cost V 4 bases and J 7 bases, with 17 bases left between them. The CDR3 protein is CSVGGGTPGEQYF. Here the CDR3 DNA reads TGCAGCGTTGGTGGCGGGACCCCTGGGGAGCAGTACTTC.

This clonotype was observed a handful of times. CDR3 coding DNA: TGTGCCAGCCGACTAGCGGGGAGCGGCGATACGCAGTATTTT. This gives the protein CASRLAGSGDTQYF. The chain links TRBV12-3 or TRBV12-4 to TRBJ2-3; 11 positions match TRBD2. Unmatched junction bases numbered 7, after V lost 8 bases and J lost 6 bases. The CDR3 extends over 14 amino acids.

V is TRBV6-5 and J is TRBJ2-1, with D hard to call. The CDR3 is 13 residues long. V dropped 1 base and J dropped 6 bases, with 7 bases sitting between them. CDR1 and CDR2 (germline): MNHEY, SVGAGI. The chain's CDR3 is CASSYYPGNEQFF. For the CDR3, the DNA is TGTGCCAGCAGTTACTACCCGGGCAATGAGCAGTTCTTC.